The clone carrying this T cell receptor beta chain was detected a few times. The data originate from a study of technical replicates of blood from a few donors. The table came from immunoSEQ multiplex PCR; TCRdb's copy has only in-frame clones and leaves some out. The table includes approximately 92,000 clones, approximately 96% detected once. The germline V gene has CDR1 SGHAT and CDR2 FQNNGV. The length of the CDR3 is 14 residues. Trimming removed 4 bases from V and 7 bases from J; junction bases left unmatched: 7. The sample comprised T cells isolated from PBMCs. The sequence was collected from a human donor in good health. This chain uses TRBV11-2 with TRBJ1-1; 9 bases are shared with TRBD1. DNA for the CDR3: TGTGCCAGCAGCTGGGGACAGGGCTTTGGTGAAGCTTTCTTT. It encodes CASSWGQGFGEAFF.